The rows below give T cell receptor beta chains drawn from one sample of a study of cytomegalovirus exposure and HLA in healthy donors. Some clones are missing from TCRdb's copy, which holds only in-frame ones; the method was immunoSEQ multiplex PCR. The top ten clones hold about 1.5% of a sample with roughly 220,000 clones, more than 60% of them seen once. The sequenced sample was PBMCs. Every receptor here comes from a man aged 45-65 years in good health and CMV-seronegative. Both conserved end residues are part of each CDR3. The D gene is left open where the match is weak. Clone sizes are given selectively: once, few, many, or a class where the clone is expanded.

abundance	v_gene	j_gene	d_gene	CDR3nt	CDR3aa
few	TRBV27	TRBJ2-1	.	TGTGCCAGCAGTTCCTCTAGCGTCCATGAGCAGTTCTTC	CASSSSSVHEQFF
.	TRBV9	TRBJ1-5	TRBD1	TGTGCCAGCAGCGCTCAGGGGACAGGAGATAATCAGCCCCAGCATTTT	CASSAQGTGDNQPQHF
.	TRBV5-4	TRBJ2-1	.	TGTGCCAGCAGCTTGGCCGGCTTGAGGGACACCTACAATGAGCAGTTCTTC	CASSLAGLRDTYNEQFF
.	TRBV28	TRBJ2-7	.	TGTGCCAGCAGTTTTGGTAGCAACTACGAGCAGTACTTC	CASSFGSNYEQYF
few	TRBV19	TRBJ2-1	TRBD2	TGTGCCAGTGAGGACCTTAGCGGGAGGGCAGGGAAGCAGTTCTTC	CASEDLSGRAGKQFF
.	TRBV27	TRBJ1-5	.	TGTGCCAGCAGTTTATCGTTTCGGGGAGACGGCAATCAGCCCCAGCATTTT	CASSLSFRGDGNQPQHF
.	TRBV29-1	TRBJ1-1	.	TGCAGCGTTGCAGGGAGGAGTCTCACTGAAGCTTTCTTT	CSVAGRSLTEAFF
.	TRBV9	TRBJ1-2	TRBD1	TGTGCCAGCAGCCACCGGGACAGGGATGGCTATGGCTACACCTTC	CASSHRDRDGYGYTF
.	TRBV5-4	TRBJ2-7	.	TGTGCCAGCAGCAAGACTCGGTCCGAGCAGTACTTC	CASSKTRSEQYF
.	TRBV30	TRBJ2-1	.	TGTGCCTCATGGAGGGCAGGAGAGCAGTTCTTC	CASWRAGEQFF
once	TRBV7-2	TRBJ2-1	.	TGTGCCAGCAGCTACCGGAGCAATGAGCAGTTCTTC	CASSYRSNEQFF
once	TRBV18	TRBJ2-1	TRBD2	TGTGCCAGCTCATCGATCGGTGCGGGAGGGTATGAGCAGTTCTTC	CASSSIGAGGYEQFF
few	TRBV10-1	TRBJ2-5	TRBD2	TGCGCCAGCAGTGGTCAAGGGAGGGCTGAGACCCAGTACTTC	CASSGQGRAETQYF
.	TRBV7-9	TRBJ2-7	TRBD2	TGTGCCAGCAGCGCATGGACTAGCGGGGGACCTTACGAGCAGTACTTC	CASSAWTSGGPYEQYF
.	TRBV7-2	TRBJ1-5	.	TGTGCCAGCAGCTTCAGGGACAATCAGCCCCAGCATTTT	CASSFRDNQPQHF
few	TRBV7-9	TRBJ2-1	.	TGTGCCAGCAGCCCTGGAGGAGGGGGCGACTACAATGAGCAGTTCTTC	CASSPGGGGDYNEQFF
.	TRBV13	TRBJ2-5	TRBD2	TGTGCCAGCAGCGGGAGATTAAGCGGGGAGGGGGAGACCCAGTACTTC	CASSGRLSGEGETQYF
few	TRBV5-6	TRBJ2-1	TRBD2	TGTGCCAGCAGCCTGCGGGCTAGCGGGCAGTTCTTC	CASSLRASGQFF
few	TRBV5-1	TRBJ1-5	TRBD1	TGCGCCAGCAGCTTGGGACAGGGGGGTCAGCCCCAGCATTTT	CASSLGQGGQPQHF
.	TRBV28	TRBJ2-7	TRBD2	TGTGCCAGCAGTTTCTTGGGACTATTCGAGCAGTACTTC	CASSFLGLFEQYF
.	TRBV10-3	TRBJ1-1	.	TGTGCCATCAGTGATAATGGGGCCGATACTGAAGCTTTCTTT	CAISDNGADTEAFF
.	TRBV4-2	TRBJ2-4	.	TGTGCCAGCAGCCAAGATCCAGGGGGGAACATTCAGTACTTC	CASSQDPGGNIQYF
.	TRBV6-5	TRBJ2-7	.	TGTGCCAGCAGAATCAGGGTTGACGCCTACGAGCAGTACTTC	CASRIRVDAYEQYF
.	TRBV28	TRBJ1-5	.	TGTGCCAGCTGGGGGAGGTTTAGCAATCAGCCCCAGCATTTT	CASWGRFSNQPQHF
.	TRBV7-3	TRBJ2-2	TRBD1	TGTGCCAGCAGCTCCACAGGGGGCGCTTTCGTCGGGGAGCTGTTTTTT	CASSSTGGAFVGELFF
.	TRBV21-1	TRBJ1-5	.	TGTGCCAGCAGCAAAGCTGCGGTTAATAGCAATCAGCCCCAGCATTTT	CASSKAAVNSNQPQHF
.	TRBV5-1	TRBJ2-7	TRBD1	TGCGCCAGCAGCCCGGGGGACAGGGTGTACGAGCAGTACTTC	CASSPGDRVYEQYF
.	TRBV6-5	TRBJ2-7	.	TGTGCCAGCAGTTACGGGGCAGCTGACCCCTACGAGCAGTACTTC	CASSYGAADPYEQYF
few	TRBV7-2	TRBJ2-1	TRBD2	TGTGCCAGCAGCTTGACTAGCGGGCGATACAATGGGCAGTTCTTC	CASSLTSGRYNGQFF
once	TRBV30	TRBJ1-3	.	TGTGCCTGGCCGGACTTACACTCTGGAAACACCATATATTTT	CAWPDLHSGNTIYF
.	TRBV6-1	TRBJ1-6	.	TGTGCCACCTCCGGGACCTATAATTCACCCCTCCACTTT	CATSGTYNSPLHF
.	TRBV4-1	TRBJ2-1	.	TGCGCCAGCAGCCAAGATCCCCTAGCGACCTACAATGAGCAGTTCTTC	CASSQDPLATYNEQFF
.	TRBV2	TRBJ2-5	TRBD1	TGTGCCATAGACAGGGGTCTGAGCCAAGAGACCCAGTACTTC	CAIDRGLSQETQYF
.	TRBV5-6	TRBJ2-1	TRBD2	TGTGCCAGCAACATGGGGTCAGCGGGAGGGCTTTATGAGCAGTTCTTC	CASNMGSAGGLYEQFF
.	TRBV19	TRBJ1-2	TRBD1	TGTGCCAGTAGTACCTGGACAGGGGATGACTATGGCTACACCTTC	CASSTWTGDDYGYTF
.	TRBV29-1	TRBJ2-3	TRBD2	TGCAGCGCACGGGGGGGTGGGGGGACAGATACGCAGTATTTT	CSARGGGGTDTQYF
.	TRBV4-1	TRBJ2-7	.	TGCGCCAGCAGCCAGGGTCTACAGGGTGGCTACGAGCAGTACTTC	CASSQGLQGGYEQYF
.	TRBV7-7	TRBJ2-5	TRBD2	TGTGCCAGCAGCCGCAGGACTAGCGGGAGCGAGACCCAGTACTTC	CASSRRTSGSETQYF
.	TRBV11-2	TRBJ1-2	.	TGTGCCAGCAGCCTCGGGGGGTCGGGGGCGAGGAATGGCTACACCTTC	CASSLGGSGARNGYTF
.	TRBV5-4	TRBJ2-1	.	TGTGCCAGCAAACCTACAGGCTCGAGCTCCTACAATGAGCAGTTCTTC	CASKPTGSSSYNEQFF
.	TRBV15	TRBJ2-1	TRBD2	TGTGCCACCAGCAGAGAAGCTAGCGGGAGTCTCCACAATGAGCAGTTCTTC	CATSREASGSLHNEQFF
few	TRBV20-1	TRBJ1-6	.	TGCAGTGCTAGAGGGCATTCACCCCTCCACTTT	CSARGHSPLHF
few	TRBV18	TRBJ1-1	TRBD1	TGTGCCAGCTCCCAGGGGGCGTATGACACTGAAGCTTTCTTT	CASSQGAYDTEAFF
once	TRBV5-1	TRBJ1-1	.	TGCGCCAGCAGCTCCGGGATATCGGAAGCTTTCTTT	CASSSGISEAFF
.	TRBV5-1	TRBJ2-2	.	TGCGCCAGCAGCTTGGATGGCCAGAACACCGGGGAGCTGTTTTTT	CASSLDGQNTGELFF
.	TRBV7-9	TRBJ1-3	.	TGTGCCAGCAGCTTTTCGAGCGCGACTGGAAACACCATATATTTT	CASSFSSATGNTIYF
.	TRBV5-6	TRBJ2-1	.	TGTGCCAGCAGCTTGCGCCCCGGGGGTGAGCAGTTCTTC	CASSLRPGGEQFF
.	TRBV9	TRBJ2-3	.	TGTGCCAGCAGCGCTTATATAACAGATACGCAGTATTTT	CASSAYITDTQYF
once	TRBV2	TRBJ1-5	.	TGTGCCAGCGGGGGGAGGAAAAATAGCAATCAGCCCCAGCATTTT	CASGGRKNSNQPQHF
once	TRBV30	TRBJ2-1	TRBD2	TGTGCCTGGAGTGTATCTGCGGGGGCCTACAATGAGCAGTTCTTC	CAWSVSAGAYNEQFF
.	TRBV5-6	TRBJ1-2	TRBD1	TGTGCCAGCAGTCATGGGGACAGGCGGACCCGGGGGTACACCTTC	CASSHGDRRTRGYTF
.	TRBV2	TRBJ1-2	TRBD1	TGTGCCAGCAGTTCAGACAGGGTGTCCTATGGCTACACCTTC	CASSSDRVSYGYTF
.	TRBV6-4	TRBJ2-1	TRBD2	TGTGCCAGCAGTGACTCAGCGGGAGGGAGGGATGAGCAGTTCTTC	CASSDSAGGRDEQFF
few	TRBV18	TRBJ1-2	TRBD1	TGTGCCAGCTCACCTCAGGGGGCGCAAGACTATGGCTACACCTTC	CASSPQGAQDYGYTF
.	TRBV18	TRBJ1-5	.	TGTGCCAGCTCACCCTTCATGTCGGGTCATCAGCCCCAGCATTTT	CASSPFMSGHQPQHF
.	TRBV6-5	TRBJ2-7	TRBD2	TGTGCCAGCAGTCAAGGACTAGCGGGTGAGCAGTACTTC	CASSQGLAGEQYF
.	TRBV4-2	TRBJ2-7	TRBD1	TGTGCCAGCAGAGGGACAGGGGGCGACGAGCAGTACTTC	CASRGTGGDEQYF
.	TRBV7-2	TRBJ1-5	TRBD1	TGTGCCAGCAGCCGGGACAGTCAATTGCCCCAGCATTTT	CASSRDSQLPQHF
.	TRBV7-9	TRBJ2-1	TRBD2	TGTGCCAGCAGCCGTCGAGAGACTAGCGGGAGGAATGAGCAGTTCTTC	CASSRRETSGRNEQFF